This T cell receptor (beta chain) came from a study of T cell changes during pregnancy in multiple sclerosis. Sequencing was performed with immunoSEQ multiplex PCR; in TCRdb, only in-frame clones are kept and a portion is missing. This table has tens of thousands of clones, 92% appearing once. This clone came up a few times. V lost 2 bases, J lost 0 bases, and 11 bases lay in between. This CDR3 region has 15 residues. Germline assignment: CDR1 SGHTA and CDR2 FQGNSA. The chain couples TRBV7-2 to TRBJ2-7; D gene uncertain. The sample in question was CD4+ T cells from peripheral blood mononuclear cells, obtained in the third trimester of pregnancy. This TCR was recovered from a female donor with multiple sclerosis, enrolled in a pregnancy study. The CDR3 DNA sequence: TGTGCCAGCAGCTTAAGTGTAGCCGCCTCCTACGAGCAGTACTTC. This translates into CASSLSVAASYEQYF.